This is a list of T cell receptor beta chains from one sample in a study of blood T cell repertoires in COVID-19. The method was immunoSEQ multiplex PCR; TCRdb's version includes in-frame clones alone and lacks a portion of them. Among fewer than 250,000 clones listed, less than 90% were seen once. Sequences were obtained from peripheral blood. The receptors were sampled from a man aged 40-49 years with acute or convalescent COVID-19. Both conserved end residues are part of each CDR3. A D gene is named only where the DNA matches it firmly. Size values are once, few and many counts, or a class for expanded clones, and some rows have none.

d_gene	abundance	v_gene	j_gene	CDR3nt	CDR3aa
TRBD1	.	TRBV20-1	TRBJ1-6	TGCAGTGCTAGTCCTATGGGACAGACTTATAATTCACCCCTCCACTTT	CSASPMGQTYNSPLHF
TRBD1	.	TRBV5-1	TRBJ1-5	TGCGCCAGCAGCCAGGACAGGGGCTCTCAGCCCCAGCATTTT	CASSQDRGSQPQHF
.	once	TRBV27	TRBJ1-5	TGTGCCAGCAGTCTTCTGTCAGGGACTAGGCAGCCCCAGCATTTT	CASSLLSGTRQPQHF
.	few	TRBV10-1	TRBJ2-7	TGCGCCAGCAGCAGCGCACAGGGTATTAACGAGCAGTACTTC	CASSSAQGINEQYF
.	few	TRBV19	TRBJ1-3	TGTGCCAGTAGTCAGGGAAGCTCTGGAAACACCATATATTTT	CASSQGSSGNTIYF
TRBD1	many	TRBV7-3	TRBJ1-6	TGTGCCAGCAGCCCGACAGGGGCTCGTTCACCCCTCCACTTT	CASSPTGARSPLHF
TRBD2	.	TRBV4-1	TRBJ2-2	TGCGCCAGCAGCCAGAGGACTAGCGGGGGCCGGGACACCGGGGAGCTGTTTTTT	CASSQRTSGGRDTGELFF
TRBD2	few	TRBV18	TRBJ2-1	TGTGCCAGCTCTCCAGGACTAGCGGCTGGAAATGAGCAGTTCTTC	CASSPGLAAGNEQFF
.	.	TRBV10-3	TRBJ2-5	TGTGCCATCAGTGTATCACAGAACCAAGAGACCCAGTACTTC	CAISVSQNQETQYF
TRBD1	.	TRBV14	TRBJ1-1	TGTGCCAGCAGCCCCCGACAGGGTATCATGAACACTGAAGCTTTCTTT	CASSPRQGIMNTEAFF
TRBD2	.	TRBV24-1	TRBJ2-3	TGTGCCACCAGTGATCCCAGAGGACTAGCGCACACAGATACGCAGTATTTT	CATSDPRGLAHTDTQYF
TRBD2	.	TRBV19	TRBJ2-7	TGTGCCAGTAGTACCCAGTTCCCTAGCGGGGGTATCTCCTACGAGCAGTACTTC	CASSTQFPSGGISYEQYF
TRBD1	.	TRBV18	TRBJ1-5	TGTGCCAGCTCACCGAGGACAGGGAGTAATCAGCCCCAGCATTTT	CASSPRTGSNQPQHF
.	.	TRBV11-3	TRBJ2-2	TGTGCCAGCAGCCCCCGACAGGCTAACACCGGGGAGCTGTTTTTT	CASSPRQANTGELFF
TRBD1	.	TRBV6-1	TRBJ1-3	TGTGCCAGCAGTGAGCAGGGGGTTACTGGAAACACCATATATTTT	CASSEQGVTGNTIYF
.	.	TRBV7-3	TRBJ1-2	TGTGCCAGCAGCTTATCTCCAGGGCCATTAAACTATGGCTACACCTTC	CASSLSPGPLNYGYTF
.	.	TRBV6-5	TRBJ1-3	TGTGCCAGCAGTTCGACCGGGACTCGGAACACCATATATTTT	CASSSTGTRNTIYF
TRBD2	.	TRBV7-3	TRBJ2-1	TGTGCCAGCAGCTCGTCCAGCGGGGGTGAGCAGTTCTTC	CASSSSSGGEQFF
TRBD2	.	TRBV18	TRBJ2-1	TGTGCCAGCTTCCTCGGCGGGGCGGGAGCGAGTGAGCAGTTCTTC	CASFLGGAGASEQFF
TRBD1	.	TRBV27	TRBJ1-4	TGTGCCAGCAGTTTGACAGGGGTTAATGAAAAACTGTTTTTT	CASSLTGVNEKLFF
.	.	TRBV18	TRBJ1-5	TGTGCCAGCTCGCTGACAGGCGATAGCAATCAGCCCCAGCATTTT	CASSLTGDSNQPQHF
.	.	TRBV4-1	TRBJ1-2	TGCGCCAGCAGCCAAAGCCCCGCAGGGGTGGCTAGAGGAGGCTACACCTTC	CASSQSPAGVARGGYTF
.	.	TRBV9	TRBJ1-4	TGTGCCACCCATACCGGTGGAGTTAATGAAAAACTGTTTTTT	CATHTGGVNEKLFF
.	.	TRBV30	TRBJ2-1	TGTGCCTGGAGTGTAGACCGACTCTACAATGAGCAGTTCTTC	CAWSVDRLYNEQFF
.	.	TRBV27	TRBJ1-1	TGTGCCAGCAGTTTCGGGAGATGGGGGAAGGCTTTCTTT	CASSFGRWGKAFF
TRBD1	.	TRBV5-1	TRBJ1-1	TGCGCCAGCAGCCCGAAGAAGGGGGCAACGTGGAACACTGAAGCTTTCTTT	CASSPKKGATWNTEAFF
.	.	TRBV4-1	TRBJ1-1	TGCGCCAGCACCCTCCCCGTGGGCGACACCATGAACACTGAAGCTTTCTTT	CASTLPVGDTMNTEAFF
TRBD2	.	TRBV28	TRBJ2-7	TGTGCCAGCAGTTTAGGCGGTGGGAGGGCCGGCGAGCAGTACTTC	CASSLGGGRAGEQYF
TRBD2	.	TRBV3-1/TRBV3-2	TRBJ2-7	TGTGCCAGCAGCCCCCCAGCGGGGGGTTACGAGCAGTACTTC	CASSPPAGGYEQYF